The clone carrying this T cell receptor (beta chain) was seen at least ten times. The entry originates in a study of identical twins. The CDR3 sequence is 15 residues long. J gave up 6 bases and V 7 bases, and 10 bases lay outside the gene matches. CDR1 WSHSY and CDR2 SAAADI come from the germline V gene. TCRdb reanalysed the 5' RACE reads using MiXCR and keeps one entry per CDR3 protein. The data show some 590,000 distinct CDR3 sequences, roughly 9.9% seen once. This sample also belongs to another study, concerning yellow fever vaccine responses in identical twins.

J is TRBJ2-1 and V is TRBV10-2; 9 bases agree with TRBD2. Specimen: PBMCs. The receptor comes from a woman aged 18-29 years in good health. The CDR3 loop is CASTLSGSSGNEQFF. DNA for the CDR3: TGCGCCAGCACTCTTAGCGGGAGTAGCGGCAATGAGCAGTTCTTC.